This TCR beta chain was identified in a study of post-analysis software for immune sequencing data. Unique molecular identifiers featured in each of the TCR beta cDNA libraries. Each CDR3 protein gets one entry after TCRdb re-called the PCR reads with MiXCR. The table has 600,000 to 750,000 distinct CDR3 sequences, around 64% seen once. CDR1 SGHRS and CDR2 YFSETQ come from the germline V gene. CDR3 length: 16 residues. Trimming pared 2 bases from V and 0 bases from J, leaving 9 bases between. Study outcomes and limitations: About 5 TRBV segments appeared more often in patients than in controls, and TRBV5-6, TRBV5-1 and TRBV20-1 were among these.

In regard to this clonotype: Its target is unknown.

Sequenced input: blood. The source is a girl aged 2-10 years with multiple sclerosis. The chain uses TRBV5-1 and TRBJ2-6; D is uncertain. The CDR3 nucleotides read TGCGCCAGCAGCTTCAGGCAGGTCTCTGGGGCCAACGTCCTGACTTTC. Protein: CASSFRQVSGANVLTF.